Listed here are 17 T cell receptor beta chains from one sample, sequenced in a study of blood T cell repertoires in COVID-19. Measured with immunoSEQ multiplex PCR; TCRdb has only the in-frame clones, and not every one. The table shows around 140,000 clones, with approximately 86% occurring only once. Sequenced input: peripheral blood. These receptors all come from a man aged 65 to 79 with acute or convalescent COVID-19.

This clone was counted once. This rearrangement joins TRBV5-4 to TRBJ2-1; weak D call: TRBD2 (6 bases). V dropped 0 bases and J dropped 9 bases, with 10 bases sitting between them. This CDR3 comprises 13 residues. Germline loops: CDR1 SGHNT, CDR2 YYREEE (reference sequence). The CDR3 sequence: CASSLAREPEQFF. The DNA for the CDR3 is TGTGCCAGCAGCTTGGCGCGGGAACCTGAGCAGTTCTTC.

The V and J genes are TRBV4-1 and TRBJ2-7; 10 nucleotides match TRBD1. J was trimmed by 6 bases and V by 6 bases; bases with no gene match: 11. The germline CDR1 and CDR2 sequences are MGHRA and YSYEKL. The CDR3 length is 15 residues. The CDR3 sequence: CASSFTGTGVGEQYF. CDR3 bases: TGCGCCAGCAGTTTTACCGGGACAGGGGTTGGCGAGCAGTACTTC.

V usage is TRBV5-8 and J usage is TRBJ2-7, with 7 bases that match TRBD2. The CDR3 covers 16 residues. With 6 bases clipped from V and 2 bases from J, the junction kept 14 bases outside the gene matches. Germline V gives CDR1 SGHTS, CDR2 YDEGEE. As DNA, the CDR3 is TGTGCCAGCACCTTTCGTGGGAGGGTTTTGACCTACGAGCAGTACTTC. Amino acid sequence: CASTFRGRVLTYEQYF. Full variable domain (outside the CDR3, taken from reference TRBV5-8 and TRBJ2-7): EAGVTQSPTHLIKTRGQQATLRCSPISGHTSVYWYQQALGLGLQFLLWYDEGEERNRGNFPPRFSGRQFPNYSSELNVNALELEDSALYLCASTFRGRVLTYEQYFGPGTRLTVT.

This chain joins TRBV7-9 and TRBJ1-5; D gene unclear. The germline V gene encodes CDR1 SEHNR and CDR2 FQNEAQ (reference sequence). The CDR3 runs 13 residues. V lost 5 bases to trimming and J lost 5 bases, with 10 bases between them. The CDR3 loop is CASSVQRDQPQHF. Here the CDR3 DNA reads TGTGCCAGCAGCGTACAGCGGGATCAGCCCCAGCATTTT.

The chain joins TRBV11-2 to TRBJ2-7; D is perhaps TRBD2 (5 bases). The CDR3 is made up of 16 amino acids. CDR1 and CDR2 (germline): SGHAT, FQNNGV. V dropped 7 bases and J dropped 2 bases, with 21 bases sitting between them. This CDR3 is CASTETFTGVTYEQYF. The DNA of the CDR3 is TGTGCCAGCACCGAAACCTTCACCGGGGTTACCTACGAGCAGTACTTC.

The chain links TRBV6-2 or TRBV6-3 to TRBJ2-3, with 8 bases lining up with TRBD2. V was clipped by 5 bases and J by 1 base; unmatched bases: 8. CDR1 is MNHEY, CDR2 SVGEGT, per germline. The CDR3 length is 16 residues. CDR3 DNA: TGTGCCAGCAGTGGGTGGCGGGGGGCAGGCACAGATACGCAGTATTTT. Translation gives CASSGWRGAGTDTQYF.

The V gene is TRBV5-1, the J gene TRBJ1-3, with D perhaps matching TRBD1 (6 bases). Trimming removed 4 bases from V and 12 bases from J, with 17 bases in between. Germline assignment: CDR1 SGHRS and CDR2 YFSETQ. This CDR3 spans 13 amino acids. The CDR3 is CASSADPGQYIYF. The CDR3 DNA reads TGCGCCAGCAGCGCCGACCCTGGACAGTACATATATTTT. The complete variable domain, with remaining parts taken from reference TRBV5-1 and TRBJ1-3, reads KAGVTQTPRYLIKTRGQQVTLSCSPISGHRSVSWYQQTPGQGLQFLFEYFSETQRNKGNFPGRFSGRQFSNSRSEMNVSTLELGDSALYLCASSADPGQYIYFGEGSWLTVV.

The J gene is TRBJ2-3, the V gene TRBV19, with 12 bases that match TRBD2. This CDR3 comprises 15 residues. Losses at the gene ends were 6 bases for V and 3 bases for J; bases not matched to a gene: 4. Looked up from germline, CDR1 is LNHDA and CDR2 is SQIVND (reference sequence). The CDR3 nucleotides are TGTGCCAGTAGCCCGACTAGCGGGGGAACAGATACGCAGTATTTT. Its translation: CASSPTSGGTDTQYF.

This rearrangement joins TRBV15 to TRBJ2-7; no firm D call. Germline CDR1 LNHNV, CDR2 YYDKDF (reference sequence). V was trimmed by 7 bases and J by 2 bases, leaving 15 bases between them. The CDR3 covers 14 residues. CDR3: CATTPRYGTYEQYF. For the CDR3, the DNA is TGTGCCACCACTCCCCGGTATGGTACCTACGAGCAGTACTTC.

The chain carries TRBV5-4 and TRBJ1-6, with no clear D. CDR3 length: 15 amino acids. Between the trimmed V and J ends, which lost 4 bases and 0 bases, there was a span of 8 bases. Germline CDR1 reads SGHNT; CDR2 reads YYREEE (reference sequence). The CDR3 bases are TGTGCCAGCAGCACCAGCGTCTCCTATAATTCACCCCTCCACTTT. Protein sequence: CASSTSVSYNSPLHF. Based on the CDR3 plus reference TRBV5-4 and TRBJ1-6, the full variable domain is ETGVTQSPTHLIKTRGQQVTLRCSSQSGHNTVSWYQQALGQGPQFIFQYYREEENGRGNFPPRFSGLQFPNYSSELNVNALELDDSALYLCASSTSVSYNSPLHFGNGTRLTVT.

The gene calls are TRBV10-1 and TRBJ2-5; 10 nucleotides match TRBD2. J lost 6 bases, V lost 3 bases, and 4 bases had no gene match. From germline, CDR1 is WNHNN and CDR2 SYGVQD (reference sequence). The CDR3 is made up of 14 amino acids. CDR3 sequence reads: CASSEASGGQTQYF. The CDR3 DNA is TGCGCCAGCAGTGAAGCTAGCGGGGGACAGACCCAGTACTTC.

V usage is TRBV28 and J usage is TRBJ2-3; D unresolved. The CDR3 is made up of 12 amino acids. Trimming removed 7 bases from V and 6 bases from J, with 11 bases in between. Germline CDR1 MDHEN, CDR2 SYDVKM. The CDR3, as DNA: TGTGCCAGCACCCAGGCTCGGGATACGCAGTATTTT. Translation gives CASTQARDTQYF.

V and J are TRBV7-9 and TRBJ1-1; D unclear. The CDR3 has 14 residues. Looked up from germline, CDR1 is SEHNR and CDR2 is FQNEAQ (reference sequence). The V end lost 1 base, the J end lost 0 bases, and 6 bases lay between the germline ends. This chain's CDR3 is CASSLDFMNTEAFF. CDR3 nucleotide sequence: TGTGCCAGCAGCTTAGATTTCATGAACACTGAAGCTTTCTTT. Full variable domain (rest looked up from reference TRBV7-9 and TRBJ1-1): DTGVSQNPRHKITKRGQNVTFRCDPISEHNRLYWYRQTLGQGPEFLTYFQNEAQLEKSRLLSDRFSAERPKGSFSTLEIQRTEQGDSAMYLCASSLDFMNTEAFFGQGTRLTVV.

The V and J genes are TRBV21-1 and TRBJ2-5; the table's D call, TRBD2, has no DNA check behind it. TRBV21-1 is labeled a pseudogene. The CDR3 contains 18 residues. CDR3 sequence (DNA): TGTGCCAGCAGCAAGGACTATCAGGTCGGGACTAGCGAGGAGACCCAGTACTTC. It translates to CASSKDYQVGTSEETQYF.

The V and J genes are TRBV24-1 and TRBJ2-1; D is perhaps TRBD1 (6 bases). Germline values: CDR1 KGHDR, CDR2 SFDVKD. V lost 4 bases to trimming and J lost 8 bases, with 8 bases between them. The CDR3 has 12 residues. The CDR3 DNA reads TGTGCCACCAGTGACTACAGGGATGAGCAGTTCTTC. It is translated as CATSDYRDEQFF.

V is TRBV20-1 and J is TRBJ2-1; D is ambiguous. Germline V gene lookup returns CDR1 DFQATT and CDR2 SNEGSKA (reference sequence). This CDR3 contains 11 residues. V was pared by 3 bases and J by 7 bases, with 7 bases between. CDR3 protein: CSARAPNEQFF. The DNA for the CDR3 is TGCAGTGCTAGGGCTCCGAATGAGCAGTTCTTC.

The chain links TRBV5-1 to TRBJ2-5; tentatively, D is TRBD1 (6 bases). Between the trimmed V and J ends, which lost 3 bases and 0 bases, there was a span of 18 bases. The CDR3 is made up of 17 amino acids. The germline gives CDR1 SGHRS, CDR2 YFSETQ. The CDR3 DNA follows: TGCGCCAGCAGCTCTTGGGATGGGGGCGCGAACCAAGAGACCCAGTACTTC. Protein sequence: CASSSWDGGANQETQYF.